Listed below are T cell receptor beta chains from one sample, sequenced in a study of control samples from healthy donors and cancer patients. TCRdb's table, derived via immunoSEQ multiplex PCR, lists solely in-frame clones and lacks some. Altogether approximately 94,000 clones are present, about 90% being singletons, with the ten largest covering 15% to 20%. Sequenced material: blood. The receptors come from a woman in her forties or fifties in good health. CDR3s include the opening cysteine and the closing phenylalanine or tryptophan. A D gene is named only where the DNA matches it firmly. Clone size is not always given. Where it is, it says once, few, many or a class for expanded clones.

NA | NA | TRBJ2-7 | TRBV27 | TGTGCCAGCAGTTTAGGTTTAGGACGGGACTCCTACGAGCAGTACTTC | CASSLGLGRDSYEQYF
TRBD2 | NA | TRBJ2-5 | TRBV9 | TGTGCCAGCAGCCCTCAGAGATTAGCGGGGGGGCAAGAGACCCAGTACTTC | CASSPQRLAGGQETQYF
TRBD1 | NA | TRBJ1-6 | TRBV6-4 | TGTGCCAGCAGCCGGACAGGGCGATCACCCCTCCACTTT | CASSRTGRSPLHF
TRBD2 | NA | TRBJ2-5 | TRBV2 | TGTGCCAGCAGTGAAGCGCAGGGTAGCGGAGGCGGGGGAGAGACCCAGTACTTC | CASSEAQGSGGGGETQYF
NA | NA | TRBJ2-3 | TRBV19 | TGTGCCAGTAGTATAGATGATTGGGATACGCAGTATTTT | CASSIDDWDTQYF
TRBD1 | NA | TRBJ1-2 | TRBV5-1 | TGCGCCAGCAGCTCTGGACTGAGGGGGCCCTATGGCTACACCTTC | CASSSGLRGPYGYTF
TRBD2 | NA | TRBJ2-3 | TRBV19 | TGTGCCAGTAGTAGGACTAGCGGGAGTCAAAATACGCAGTATTTT | CASSRTSGSQNTQYF
TRBD1 | once | TRBJ1-1 | TRBV29-1 | TGCAGCGTTGATACAGGGGGTAGGACTGAAGCTTTCTTT | CSVDTGGRTEAFF
TRBD1 | NA | TRBJ1-1 | TRBV4-1 | TGCGCCAGCAGCCAAGGCCTGGGACAGGTAGTCCCTATGAACACTGAAGCTTTCTTT | CASSQGLGQVVPMNTEAFF
TRBD2 | NA | TRBJ2-1 | TRBV11-2 | TGTGCCAGCAGCTTAGTGGACGGACTAGCGGGAGCTTACAATGAGCAGTTCTTC | CASSLVDGLAGAYNEQFF
NA | NA | TRBJ2-1 | TRBV29-1 | TGCAGCGTTGATCACAGGAGAGGCAATGAGCAGTTCTTC | CSVDHRRGNEQFF
TRBD2 | NA | TRBJ2-3 | TRBV18 | TGTGCCAGCTCATCCGCTAGCGGGGGGAGCACAGATACGCAGTATTTT | CASSSASGGSTDTQYF
TRBD1 | NA | TRBJ1-5 | TRBV6-1 | TGTGCCAGCAGTGATCTAACAGGGGATCATCAGCCCCAGCATTTT | CASSDLTGDHQPQHF
TRBD1 | few | TRBJ2-6 | TRBV6-2/TRBV6-3 | TGTGCCAGCAGCCCCCGGGACAGGGGCGCTGGGGCCAACGTCCTGACTTTC | CASSPRDRGAGANVLTF
NA | few | TRBJ1-5 | TRBV6-5 | TGTGCCAGCAGTTACTCAAGAAACCCTCGGTCCCAGCATTTT | CASSYSRNPRSQHF
NA | NA | TRBJ1-4 | TRBV11-2 | TGTGCCAGCTCCGGGCGGCTGACCCCAAGGGGAAATGAAAAACTGTTTTTT | CASSGRLTPRGNEKLFF
NA | NA | TRBJ1-2 | TRBV3-1/TRBV3-2 | TGTGCCAGCAGCCGGGAAAAATCTGGCTACACCTTC | CASSREKSGYTF
TRBD1 | NA | TRBJ1-5 | TRBV5-8 | TGTGCCAGCAGCTACAGACAGGGATTTTTCCTAACTAGCAATCAGCCCCAGCATTTT | CASSYRQGFFLTSNQPQHF
NA | few | TRBJ1-4 | TRBV7-8 | TGTGCCAGCAGCTTAGCGGCAGGGATCCGGGAAAAACTGTTTTTT | CASSLAAGIREKLFF
NA | once | TRBJ1-5 | TRBV30 | TGTGCCTGGAGTTCCTCAGGATTCCAGCCCCAGCATTTT | CAWSSSGFQPQHF
TRBD1 | NA | TRBJ2-7 | TRBV19 | TGTGCCAGTACCGTCGACAGGGGGTCCTCCTACGAGCAGTACTTC | CASTVDRGSSYEQYF
NA | NA | TRBJ2-3 | TRBV5-1 | TGCGCCAGCAGCTTGAGTCTAGTACACCCCGGGGCAGATACGCAGTATTTT | CASSLSLVHPGADTQYF
NA | NA | TRBJ2-1 | TRBV6-4 | TGTGCCAGCAGTCTAAACGGAGGCTCCTACAATGAGCAGTTCTTC | CASSLNGGSYNEQFF
NA | NA | TRBJ2-1 | TRBV18 | TGTGCCAGCTCACCAACGGGAGAGGCCTATGAGCAGTTCTTC | CASSPTGEAYEQFF
TRBD1 | NA | TRBJ2-7 | TRBV7-3 | TGTGCCAGCAACGGGACAGGGGACTCCTACGAGCAGTACTTC | CASNGTGDSYEQYF
TRBD1 | NA | TRBJ2-7 | TRBV9 | TGTGCCAGCAGCGCCTCGGGACAGTCCTACGAGCAGTACTTC | CASSASGQSYEQYF
NA | NA | TRBJ2-1 | TRBV11-2 | TGTGCCAGCAGCTTATCAAACAATGAGCAGTTCTTC | CASSLSNNEQFF
TRBD1 | NA | TRBJ1-1 | TRBV2 | TGTGCCAGCATTCCCCAGGGGGCTGAAGCTTTCTTT | CASIPQGAEAFF
NA | NA | TRBJ2-7 | TRBV4-1 | TGCGCCAGCAGCCAAGAATATCTGGGAAACAGGGAGTATTACGTGCAGTACTTC | CASSQEYLGNREYYVQYF
TRBD1 | NA | TRBJ2-1 | TRBV9 | TGTGCCAGCAGCGTAGCTGGGGACAGGAGGGATGAGCAGTTCTTC | CASSVAGDRRDEQFF
NA | few | TRBJ2-5 | TRBV5-1 | TGCGCCAGCAGCTTGGCTACGGGGACAAACCAAGAGACCCAGTACTTC | CASSLATGTNQETQYF
NA | NA | TRBJ1-1 | TRBV18 | TGTGCCAGCTCACCTTCACAGGGACGGACTTTTATATCTGAAGCTTTCTTT | CASSPSQGRTFISEAFF
TRBD1 | NA | TRBJ1-5 | TRBV30 | TGTGCCTGGAAAAACAGGGGAAAGAGTCAGCCCCAGCATTTT | CAWKNRGKSQPQHF
NA | NA | TRBJ1-1 | TRBV6-5 | TGTGCCAGCAGTTCGACACCGAACACTGAAGCTTTCTTT | CASSSTPNTEAFF
NA | NA | TRBJ1-6 | TRBV10-1 | TGCGCCAGCAGCCGAGGGGGAAATTCACCCCTCCACTTT | CASSRGGNSPLHF
TRBD2 | once | TRBJ2-2 | TRBV5-1 | TGCGCCAGCAGGCCGGCGGGGGTCCCCACCGGGGAGCTGTTTTTT | CASRPAGVPTGELFF
NA | few | TRBJ2-4 | TRBV7-2 | TGTGCCAGCAGCATTCCCTGGGAAGGACAGAAAAACATTCAGTACTTC | CASSIPWEGQKNIQYF
NA | NA | TRBJ1-2 | TRBV6-6 | TGTGCCAGCACTCCTATCTTTAACTATGGCTACACCTTC | CASTPIFNYGYTF
NA | NA | TRBJ2-1 | TRBV9 | TGTGCCAGCAGTAGGGACTTCGTCGGTGAGCAGTTCTTC | CASSRDFVGEQFF
NA | NA | TRBJ2-1 | TRBV6-4 | TGTGCCAGCAGTGACTCGAGTCGAGCAGGTTGGGCTTCCAATGAGCAGTTCTTC | CASSDSSRAGWASNEQFF
NA | NA | TRBJ1-1 | TRBV6-5 | TGTGCCAGTAGAATGCAGGGAGATAGGAACACTGAAGCTTTCTTT | CASRMQGDRNTEAFF
TRBD1 | NA | TRBJ2-7 | TRBV5-1 | TGCGCCAGCAGCTCCGGCGGGACAGGGTACGAGCAGTACTTC | CASSSGGTGYEQYF
NA | NA | TRBJ1-5 | TRBV7-3 | TGTGCCAGCAGCTTACGTAACGGGGCCGTGAGGTATAGCAATCAGCCCCAGCATTTT | CASSLRNGAVRYSNQPQHF
NA | NA | TRBJ2-2 | TRBV2 | TGTGCCAGCAGTGATCGTAAGTGGGAGCTGTTTTTT | CASSDRKWELFF
TRBD1 | NA | TRBJ1-1 | TRBV19 | TGTGCCAGTAGTCCCTGGGACAGCATGAACACTGAAGCTTTCTTT | CASSPWDSMNTEAFF
NA | once | TRBJ1-3 | TRBV5-1 | TGCGCCAGCAGCTTGGTGGAGGGTGGGGCTGGAAACACCATATATTTT | CASSLVEGGAGNTIYF
NA | NA | TRBJ2-7 | TRBV7-3 | TGTGCCAGCAGCCCTGCAGGATCCTACGAGCAGTACTTC | CASSPAGSYEQYF